This entry lists 29 T cell receptor beta chains sequenced from one sample in a study of blood T cell repertoires in COVID-19. Only in-frame clones appear in the TCRdb table, and some are missing; sequencing was by immunoSEQ multiplex PCR. The repertoire includes roughly 220,000 clones, 82% of them detected once, and 7.5% to 9.5% sits in the top ten. The specimen sequenced was peripheral blood. The source is a woman of 80 years or more with COVID-19, enrolled during active disease.

The rearrangement links TRBV4-1 to TRBJ2-6; possible D gene TRBD2, 5 bases. Germline CDR1 and CDR2: MGHRA and YSYEKL. The CDR3 contains 14 residues. Trimming took off 1 base at V and 4 bases at J, with 5 bases between the two ends. In DNA form, the CDR3 reads TGCGCCAGCAGCCAAGCGGGGGGGGCCAACGTCCTGACTTTC. Translated: CASSQAGGANVLTF.

This clone was seen only a few times. The chain combines TRBV7-2 with TRBJ1-5, with a weak D call TRBD1 (6 bases). Germline CDR1 reads SGHTA; CDR2 reads FQGNSA. The CDR3 runs to 14 residues. V was trimmed by 5 bases and J by 4 bases, leaving 12 bases between them. CDR3 sequence (DNA): TGTGCCAGCAGCCTTGCACAGGGTAATCAGCCCCAGCATTTT. Encoded protein: CASSLAQGNQPQHF.

This clone has just one count. This rearrangement joins TRBV29-1 to TRBJ1-2; D remains unclear. The CDR3 sequence is 12 residues long. The germline V and J ends were trimmed by 7 bases and 8 bases, with 17 bases remaining between them. Germline V gene sequence: CDR1 SQVTM, CDR2 ANQGSEA. The DNA of the CDR3 is TGCAGCGCCCTCCTATCGGTTTACGGCTACACCTTC. It encodes CSALLSVYGYTF.

This chain uses TRBV12-3 or TRBV12-4 with TRBJ2-7; D is perhaps TRBD1 (6 bases). Deletions cut 7 bases from V and 5 bases from J, with 15 bases between. This CDR3 region has 13 residues. The CDR3 nucleotides read TGTGCCAGCAAATACAGGGTTCGGGACGAGCAGTACTTC. Translation: CASKYRVRDEQYF.

This clone was detected a few times. The chain couples TRBV6-2 or TRBV6-3 to TRBJ1-2; D unclear. From germline, CDR1 is MNHEY and CDR2 SVGEGT. The CDR3 length is 13 residues. Trimming took 6 bases from V and 9 from J, leaving 17 bases between them. The CDR3 spells CASSPSPDGSYTF. Written as DNA, the CDR3 is TGTGCCAGCAGCCCCTCACCTGACGGGAGCTACACCTTC.

V usage is TRBV6-1 and J usage is TRBJ1-6; 10 bases are a match to TRBD1. There are 17 residues in the CDR3. V lost 4 bases and J lost 9; bases outside the gene matches: 12. Germline CDR1 is MNHNS and CDR2 is SASEGT. CDR3 nucleotides: TGTGCCAGCAGTGGAAACCGGGACAGGGGATGGGGTTCACCCCTCCACTTT. It translates to CASSGNRDRGWGSPLHF.

This clone showed up just once. The rearrangement links TRBV12-5 to TRBJ2-1, with 11 bases identical to TRBD2. Germline trimming cut 4 bases from V and 5 bases from J; bases unmatched to any gene: 4. The CDR3 runs to 15 residues. Germline V gives CDR1 LGHNT, CDR2 FRNRAP. The CDR3 sequence: CASGSRLAGNNEQFF. Written as DNA, the CDR3 is TGTGCTAGTGGTTCTCGACTAGCGGGGAACAATGAGCAGTTCTTC.

This sequence joins TRBV21-1 and TRBJ2-5; the table's TRBD2 call for D was not verified on the DNA. TRBV21-1 represents a pseudogene. This CDR3 spans 18 amino acids. Here the CDR3 reads CASSKREPGLAGSETQYF. The CDR3 bases are TGTGCCAGCAGCAAAAGGGAACCGGGACTAGCGGGGTCAGAGACCCAGTACTTC.

This chain's CDR3 is CASSFGVWTEAFF. CDR3 coding DNA: TGTGCCAGCAGCTTCGGGGTTTGGACTGAAGCTTTCTTT. The chain has TRBV7-3 and TRBJ1-1; D gene unclear. V was shortened by 3 bases and J by 5 bases, with 10 bases between the two germline ends. There are 13 residues in the CDR3. Germline lookup yields CDR1 SGHTA and CDR2 FQGTGA.

The chain uses TRBV4-1 and TRBJ1-5; D call uncertain. V lost 0 bases and J lost 6, with 21 bases in between. The germline gives CDR1 MGHRA, CDR2 YSYEKL. The CDR3 is 18 amino acids. The CDR3 DNA follows: TGCGCCAGCAGCCAAGATCGTTCAGGCTACGGTTCCGGTCAGCCCCAGCATTTT. It encodes CASSQDRSGYGSGQPQHF.

V usage is TRBV24-1 and J usage is TRBJ1-2; maybe TRBD1 (6 bases). Germline V CDR1 and CDR2: KGHDR, SFDVKD. Trimming took off 9 bases at V and 2 bases at J, with 12 bases between the two ends. The CDR3 is made up of 13 amino acids. This CDR3 is CATSSGTNYGYTF. CDR3 sequence (DNA): TGTGCCACCTCATCCGGGACAAACTATGGCTACACCTTC.

The chain recombines TRBV7-2 with TRBJ2-2, with D possibly TRBD2 on 7 matching bases. Germline V gene data show CDR1 as SGHTA and CDR2 as FQGNSA. CDR3 size: 15 residues. V lost 4 bases, J lost 7 bases, and 16 bases lay in between. The CDR3 spells CASSSNAGAGGELFF. CDR3 nucleotide sequence: TGTGCCAGCAGCTCGAACGCGGGGGCGGGCGGGGAGCTGTTTTTT.

This clone has only one observation. This chain connects TRBV10-3 to TRBJ1-4; 7 bases align to TRBD1. Germline V gene data show CDR1 as ENHRY and CDR2 as SYGVKD. The CDR3 extends over 15 amino acids. J was trimmed by 8 bases and V by 0 bases; bases with no gene match: 6. The DNA for the CDR3 is TGTGCCATCAGTGAGTCACAGGGGATAGGAGAAAAACTGTTTTTT. Translated: CAISESQGIGEKLFF.

The CDR3 DNA reads TGTGCCAGTAGTATGCAATCGCAGGTGAGAGCTTTCTTT. As protein: CASSMQSQVRAFF. The chain has TRBV19 and TRBJ1-1; no definite D call. Between the trimmed V and J ends, which lost 3 bases and 10 bases, there was a span of 15 bases. The CDR3 is 13 amino acids. Germline assignment: CDR1 LNHDA and CDR2 SQIVND (reference sequence). The full variable domain, in which reference TRBV19 and TRBJ1-1 provide the parts outside the CDR3, is DGGITQSPKYLFRKEGQNVTLSCEQNLNHDAMYWYRQDPGQGLRLIYYSQIVNDFQKGDIAEGYSVSREKKESFPLTVTSAQKNPTAFYLCASSMQSQVRAFFGQGTRLTVV.

The chain carries TRBV6-2 or TRBV6-3 and TRBJ1-1; 7 bases agree with TRBD1. CDR1 and CDR2 (germline): MNHEY, SVGEGT. Losses at the gene ends were 2 bases for V and 5 bases for J; bases not matched to a gene: 14. This CDR3 region has 17 residues. The chain's CDR3 is CASSYHTLTGRKTEAFF. The CDR3 DNA is TGTGCCAGCAGTTACCACACGTTGACAGGGAGGAAAACTGAAGCTTTCTTT.

The chain employs TRBV11-2 and TRBJ2-1, with TRBD2 matching over 10 bases. In germline, CDR1 is SGHAT, CDR2 FQNNGV. This CDR3 contains 14 residues. V shed 8 bases, J shed 6 bases, and the junction held 7 bases outside the gene matches. CDR3 nucleotides: TGTGCCAGCGCTGAAGGGACTAGCGTCAATGAGCAGTTCTTC. This codes for CASAEGTSVNEQFF.

This rearrangement joins TRBV2 to TRBJ1-2; D might be TRBD1 (6 bases). The V and J ends lost 5 bases and 8 bases respectively, with 12 bases between them. The CDR3 runs 12 residues. Germline lookup yields CDR1 SNHLY and CDR2 FYNNEI. The CDR3 DNA reads as TGTGCCAGCAGTAAACAGGGAGAAGGCTACACCTTC. Protein sequence: CASSKQGEGYTF.

V and J are TRBV12-3 or TRBV12-4 and TRBJ1-1; D unresolved. V was pared by 6 bases and J by 5 bases, with 13 bases between. This CDR3 comprises 13 residues. The CDR3 region is CASSRHSVTEAFF. In DNA, the CDR3 is TGTGCCAGCAGCCGACATTCGGTAACTGAAGCTTTCTTT.

The chain has TRBV6-2 or TRBV6-3 and TRBJ1-5, with D maybe TRBD1 (5 bases). Germline-derived CDR1 and CDR2 are MNHEY and SVGEGT. CDR3 size: 17 residues. Trimming pared 5 bases from V and 0 bases from J, leaving 17 bases between. CDR3 in amino acids: CASSPPAAGNSNQPQHF. The DNA of the CDR3 is TGTGCCAGCAGTCCCCCCGCGGCAGGGAATAGCAATCAGCCCCAGCATTTT.

This clone was found a few times. The chain links TRBV6-5 to TRBJ1-2, with 7 bases lining up with TRBD1. V shed 5 bases, J shed 8 bases, and the junction held 8 bases outside the gene matches. Germline values: CDR1 MNHEY, CDR2 SVGAGI. The CDR3 is 13 residues long. CDR3 in amino acids: CASSKTGSSGYTF. CDR3 DNA: TGTGCCAGCAGTAAGACAGGGAGTAGCGGCTACACCTTC.

The chain links TRBV6-2 or TRBV6-3 to TRBJ2-1; weak D call: TRBD2 (6 bases). The CDR3 loop spans 14 amino acids. V was shortened by 2 bases and J by 12 bases, with 17 bases between the two germline ends. Germline V gives CDR1 MNHEY, CDR2 SVGEGT. CDR3 region: CASSYPKEGGTQFF. In nucleotides, the CDR3 is TGTGCCAGCAGTTACCCGAAGGAGGGCGGCACGCAGTTCTTC.

The CDR3 here is CASSTGERRSPLHF. The CDR3 nucleotides are TGTGCCAGCAGTACAGGGGAGAGGCGGTCACCCCTCCACTTT. The chain couples TRBV28 to TRBJ1-6; 7 nucleotides align to TRBD1. The junction had 8 bases not matched to a gene; V was cut back by 5 bases and J by 10 bases. This CDR3 region has 14 residues. Germline CDR1 is MDHEN and CDR2 is SYDVKM.

The gene calls are TRBV18 and TRBJ2-7; 10 bases are a match to TRBD1. The CDR3 is 15 amino acids. Losses at the gene ends were 3 bases for V and 3 bases for J; bases not matched to a gene: 5. Germline CDR1 reads KGHSH; CDR2 reads LQKENI. The CDR3 region is CASSPGDRGYYEQYF. The CDR3 DNA sequence: TGTGCCAGCTCACCGGGGGACAGGGGATACTACGAGCAGTACTTC. Using reference TRBV18 and TRBJ2-7 for the parts outside the CDR3, the full variable domain is NAGVMQNPRHLVRRRGQEARLRCSPMKGHSHVYWYRQLPEEGLKFMVYLQKENIIDESGMPKERFSAEFPKEGPSILRIQQVVRGDSAAYFCASSPGDRGYYEQYFGPGTRLTVT.

This chain uses TRBV7-2 with TRBJ1-2; D remains unclear. V was clipped by 3 bases and J by 6 bases, with 11 bases between them. CDR1 is SGHTA, CDR2 FQGNSA, per germline. The CDR3 has 13 amino acids. CDR3 residues: CASSFFTRDGYTF. The CDR3 DNA follows: TGTGCCAGCAGCTTCTTTACACGGGATGGCTACACCTTC.

The chain links TRBV2 to TRBJ1-1, with TRBD1 matching 7 bases. Germline CDR1 SNHLY, CDR2 FYNNEI. This CDR3 contains 14 residues. Losses at the gene ends were 10 bases for V and 7 bases for J; bases not matched to a gene: 15. The CDR3 sequence is CAIPGQIIPGEAFF. The DNA of the CDR3 is TGTGCCATTCCGGGACAGATTATTCCGGGTGAAGCTTTCTTT.

This clone was recorded only once. V is TRBV6-6 and J is TRBJ1-1; TRBD1 matches at 7 bases. The CDR3 sequence is 15 residues long. J lost 2 bases, V lost 0 bases, and 3 bases had no gene match. CDR1 and CDR2 from the germline V gene are MNHNY and SVGAGI (reference sequence). CDR3 DNA: TGTGCCAGCAGTTACTCGAAGGGGGCTAACACTGAAGCTTTCTTT. Residues: CASSYSKGANTEAFF.

The chain is built from TRBV7-2 and TRBJ1-4; 7 bases align to TRBD1. The CDR3 runs 17 residues. Germline V gives CDR1 SGHTA, CDR2 FQGNSA. The ends lost 3 bases at V and 10 bases at J; junction bases unmatched: 17. In nucleotides, the CDR3 is TGTGCCAGCAGCTTTAGTCCCGGGACAGTAACCGGCCCAAAACTGTTTTTT. This encodes CASSFSPGTVTGPKLFF.

The rearrangement joins TRBV19 to TRBJ2-6, with 9 bases identical to TRBD1. Germline CDR1 reads LNHDA; CDR2 reads SQIVND (reference sequence). V lost 5 bases and J lost 1; bases outside the gene matches: 15. The CDR3 covers 20 residues. CDR3: CASSGSFPGQGKSGANVLTF. The CDR3 DNA sequence: TGTGCCAGTAGTGGCTCATTTCCGGGACAGGGAAAGTCTGGGGCCAACGTCCTGACTTTC.

In nucleotides, the CDR3 is TGTGCCAGCAGAGACTATCTGGTACAGGGGAGCCAGCAGTACTTC. Translated, it gives CASRDYLVQGSQQYF. The chain links TRBV25-1 to TRBJ2-7, with 7 bases matching TRBD1. The germline V gene has CDR1 MGHDK and CDR2 SYGVNS. This CDR3 spans 15 amino acids. The V gene end was trimmed by 6 bases and the J gene end by 8 bases; junction bases not matched to a gene: 16.